The entry that follows covers one TCR beta chain sequence. Germline CDR1 is LNHDA and CDR2 is SQIVND (reference sequence). CDR3 length: 16 amino acids. V lost 4 bases to trimming and J lost 2 bases; unmatched junction nucleotides: 8. Noted treatment: approximately 18 received Ad26.COV2.S at low or high dose, single or two shots; about five received placebo; per-sample allocation not given. Repertoires come from day 63 after the first vaccine or placebo injection. Some clones are missing from TCRdb's copy, which holds only in-frame ones; the method was immunoSEQ multiplex PCR. The sample lists hundreds of thousands of clones; 80% to 95% were seen once. The data were taken from a study of Ad26.COV2.S vaccination and SARS-CoV-2 variants.

The chain recombines TRBV19 with TRBJ2-3; 8 bases match TRBD1. Sample: peripheral blood, taken in a trial of Ad26.COV2.S vaccine versus placebo. This TCR derives from a person aged 18-60 years who received the Ad26.COV2.S COVID-19 vaccine or a placebo. CDR3 loop: CASSTRDRTYTDTQYF. The DNA of the CDR3 is TGTGCCAGTAGTACTAGGGACAGGACATACACAGATACGCAGTATTTT.